This T cell receptor beta chain appears in the sequencing data of a study of T cell responses to AZD1222 COVID-19 vaccine. Sequencing used immunoSEQ multiplex PCR; TCRdb keeps in-frame clones, though not all of them. Of 75,000 to 100,000 clones listed, roughly 89% are singletons. The CDR3 runs to 14 residues. CDR1 SGHDT and CDR2 YYEEEE come from the germline V gene. Trimming took off 3 bases at V and 9 bases at J, with 13 bases between the two ends. Study-wide results and caveats: There were repertoire samples only from the period after the peak T cell response. CD4 TCRs associated with vaccination spanned spike, dominating at 160-218 and 743-854. Reports say nearly half of spike-specific TCRs go after unmutated variant regions.

To note about this clone: What it binds is not known.

The sequence came from an adult in good health. This chain joins TRBV5-6 and TRBJ1-6; D uncertain. Here the sequenced sample was peripheral blood, taken on day 0 of AZD1222 vaccination. For the CDR3, the DNA is TGTGCCAGCAGCTCGGCCGGTAATCGTTCACCCCTCCACTTT. Its translation: CASSSAGNRSPLHF.